The sequence of this TCR beta chain was determined in a study of vaccination effects on CD4 cells after COVID-19 (dated by TCRdb to between 2022 and 2023). About the study as a whole: Each participant got two doses of an mRNA SARS-CoV-2 vaccine, either BNT162b2 or mRNA-1273. The study compared SARS-CoV-2 spike-specific CD4+ TCR repertoires before and after mRNA vaccination in COVID-19 convalescent patients and infection-naive vaccine recipients. The full study included over 8 COVID-19 convalescent patients and a handful of SARS-CoV-2-naive healthy vaccine recipients. The Oncomine TCR Beta short-read assay on an Illumina iSeq 100 was used to sequence cultures from other donors in the study.

Library prep was done by the immunoSEQ multiplex PCR assay. DNA from the CD4+ T cells that had been cultured and isolated underwent TCR beta CDR3 sequencing. From the authors' description of their analysis: Non-productive TCR sequences were discarded, and reads were trimmed to the CDR3 region, with only CDR3s of 7 or more amino acids retained. Antigen-specific clonotypes were identified using the MANAFEST web app by comparison of expansion in peptide wells against reference cultures. Positive clones required FDR<0.05 expansion versus reference and all other wells, odds ratio above 5, and frequency above 0.1% in two replicate wells. Cross-reactive clonotypes were defined as significantly expanded in SARS-CoV-2 spike wells and in at least one common cold coronavirus spike condition. Levenshtein distance calculated with the stringdist R package was used to assess CDR3 similarity, and unrooted trees were constructed with ape in R 3.6.1. Imported from immuneACCESS, the table was reduced by TCRdb to in-frame sequences with V and J called. These copies leave out some clones; in studies compared against another copy, an unresolved V gene accounts for under half, and the cause of the remainder is not known. The D gene and trimming were derived from the DNA, and the V and J assignments and clone size from that table. The sample table lists 35,000 to 50,000 clones, around 77% of them with a count of one. The biggest ten clones account for about 3% of the sample.

The study at large found these results: Both infection-induced and vaccine-induced clones contracted markedly at late post-vaccination timepoints, which is consistent with waning T cell responses. In healthy vaccine recipients, vaccine-induced clones were almost all SARS-CoV-2 mono-reactive, with only 1 of 255 being cross-reactive with common cold coronaviruses. The study was limited by a small number of convalescent patients, and early post-infection timepoints were lacking.

The ViraFEST assay stimulated PBMC with viral peptide pools and then used TCR sequencing to identify antigen-specific CD4+ T cell clonotypes by expansion. After about 9 days of culture, CD4+ T cells were isolated with the EasySep CD4+ T cell isolation kit. Negative nucleocapsid antibody results before and after vaccination confirmed that the healthy vaccine recipients had no prior SARS-CoV-2 infection. Around 2.1 million PBMC per well were cultured with approximately 10 ug/ml peptides in IMDM containing about 5% human AB serum, approximately 10 IU/ml IL-2 and gentamicin. On days 3 and 7, half of the culture medium was replaced with fresh IL-2-containing medium. Unless otherwise noted, each peptide stimulation condition was cultured in triplicate wells. PBMC were separated from whole blood using Ficoll-Paque Plus gradient centrifugation and were then either cryopreserved at -140C or used fresh. Overlapping peptide pools spanned the spike proteins of SARS-CoV-2 and the common cold coronaviruses HCoV-NL63, HCoV-OC43 and HCoV-229E. The QIAamp micro DNA kit was used to extract genomic DNA from the cultured CD4+ T cells.

Turning to this clone: Its target antigen remains unknown. Base qualities are not at hand, and no much larger clone is one base apart.

The input for sequencing was CD4+ T cells from PBMCs cultured with HCoV-NL63 spike peptides, taken before COVID-19 vaccination. The cell subset or site label on this specimen signifies: HCoV-NL63 spike overlapping peptide pool stimulation. The origin of this receptor is a human donor who received a COVID-19 vaccine.

At the DNA level, the sequence is TGTGCCAGTAGGAATTCCGGTGGAAACACCATATATTTT. Its translation reads: CASRNSGGNTIYF. The V and J segments used are TRBV19 and TRBJ1-3; no D segment can be confidently identified. A distance of 9 bases separates the germline ends of V and J, which lose 6 bases and 3 bases respectively. CDR1 and CDR2 are read off the germline V gene (reference sequence) as LNHDA and SQIVND. The CDR3 numbers 13 residues from cysteine through phenylalanine. Only the CDR3 DNA stays, 39 bases, in frame from base 1. When the CDR3 is completed using the reference TRBV19 and TRBJ1-3 genes on either side, the full variable domain is DGGITQSPKYLFRKEGQNVTLSCEQNLNHDAMYWYRQDPGQGLRLIYYSQIVNDFQKGDIAEGYSVSREKKESFPLTVTSAQKNPTAFYLCASRNSGGNTIYFGEGSWLTVV.